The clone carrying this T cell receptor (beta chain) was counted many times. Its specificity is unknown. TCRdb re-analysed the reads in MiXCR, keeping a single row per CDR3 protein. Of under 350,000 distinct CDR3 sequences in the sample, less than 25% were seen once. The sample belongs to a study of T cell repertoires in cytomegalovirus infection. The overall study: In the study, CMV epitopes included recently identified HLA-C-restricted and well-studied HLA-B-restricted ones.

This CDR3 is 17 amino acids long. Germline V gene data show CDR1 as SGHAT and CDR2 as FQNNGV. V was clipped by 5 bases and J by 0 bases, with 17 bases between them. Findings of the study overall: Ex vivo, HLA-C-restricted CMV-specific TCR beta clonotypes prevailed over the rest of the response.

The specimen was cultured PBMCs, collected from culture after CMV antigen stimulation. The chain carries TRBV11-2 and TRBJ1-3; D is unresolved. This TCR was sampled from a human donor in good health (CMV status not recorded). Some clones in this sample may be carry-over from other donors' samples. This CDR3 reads CASSPQWWDNSGNTIYF. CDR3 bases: TGTGCCAGCAGCCCCCAGTGGTGGGATAACTCTGGAAACACCATATATTTT. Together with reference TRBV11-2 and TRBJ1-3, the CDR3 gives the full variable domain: EAGVAQSPRYKIIEKRQSVAFWCNPISGHATLYWYQQILGQGPKLLIQFQNNGVVDDSQLPKDRFSAERLKGVDSTLKIQPAKLEDSAVYLCASSPQWWDNSGNTIYFGEGSWLTVV.